This T cell receptor beta chain was profiled in a study of blood T cells in healthy people across ages (dated by TCRdb to between 2014 and 2017). In the study overall: In model experiments, template switching captured roughly one uniquely barcoded TCR beta cDNA molecule for every two T cells. The study measured age-related changes in TCR beta repertoire diversity using deep sequencing normalized with unique cDNA molecular identifiers. Four age groups were formed from the donors: young (average approximately 15 years), middle-aged (approximately 39), aged (62) and long-lived (roughly 88). Donors of different ages were randomly distributed across sequencing lanes to avoid experimental bias. Using the same blood draw, the study looked at two additional independent replicas of 1 million unique cDNA reads for two donors, one aged 18 to 30 and the other aged 80 or older.

This clonotype was recorded a few times. Its binding antigen is unknown. Base qualities were left out, and no much larger clone turns up one base away. The germline V gene gives CDR1 as SGHRS and CDR2 as YFSETQ. From the cysteine up to the phenylalanine, the CDR3 has a length of 16 residues. Only the CDR3 DNA is retained, 48 bases long and in frame from the first base. V trim: 1 base; J trim: 5 bases; unmatched bases: 9. The roughly 39 donors, aged about 6 to 100 years, were systemically healthy Caucasian individuals from Russia. Approximately 9.3 milliliters of peripheral blood were drawn from each donor into EDTA-treated Vacutainer tubes. Ficoll-Paque density-gradient centrifugation was used to isolate PBMCs, with at least 6.5 million per sample. Trizol reagent was used to extract total RNA from the PBMCs, yielding at least 5 micrograms per sample. For every donor, an aliquot of PBMCs went through flow cytometry to measure the percentages of naive CD45RAhigh/CD27high T cells.

Libraries were constructed by 5' RACE. Reads for this sample came from an Illumina HiSeq 2500. A second PCR of 7 to 11 cycles was performed with a sample-barcoded 5' primer and a J-beta primer mix. A unique molecular identifier was introduced onto each TCR beta cDNA molecule by a template-switch 5' adaptor carrying 12 random nucleotides. At least 3 million CDR3-containing paired-end reads were obtained from each sample. First-strand cDNA synthesis was performed from all RNA using the Mint cDNA synthesis kit, with priming by a TRBC-specific oligonucleotide. Following uracil-DNA glycosylase treatment, a first 18-cycle PCR with universal primers M1SS and BC2_uni_R was performed on all cDNA. The authors' pipeline ran thus. Each sample was normalized by randomly selecting 1 million high-quality reads, each carrying a distinct molecular identifier. Instead of being binned into consensus sequences, reads with shared molecular identifiers were discarded. MiTCR, with a Q25 quality threshold and the strictest error-elimination algorithm, was used for CDR3 identification, clonotype clustering and error correction. A nonparametric unseen species model with Euler transformation was used to estimate a lower bound on total TCR beta diversity. The public reads were quality trimmed at Q25 with fastp and then assembled into clones with MiXCR by TCRdb, keeping productive beta chains. Every distinct CDR3 protein forms one entry, paired with its most common genes and DNA. The V and J calls come from TCRdb's annotation, not from the publication. The sample records 660,000 or so distinct CDR3 sequences, around 54% of which are singletons. Over 30% of the sample is taken by the ten largest.

General findings and caveats noted by the study authors: Because the CMV infection status of the donors was unknown, age-related changes in expanded clonotypes may potentially have been confounded. Compared with the aged group, more naive CD4+ T cells, fewer expanded clones and increased TCR diversity were shown by the long-lived group, suggesting age selection. The percentage of naive T cells measured by flow cytometry correlated strongly with observed TCR beta diversity. Conclusive comparison of naive and antigen-experienced compartments was prevented by the profiling of bulk unsorted PBMCs. Observed TCR beta diversity per million T cells fell roughly linearly with age, and a significant reduction was already apparent by age roughly 40. Estimates of total diversity based on one million sequenced T cells were considered lower bounds and underestimates.

The V and J genes are TRBV5-1 and TRBJ2-5; 9 central nucleotides agree with TRBD2. The receptor comes from a man in his sixties in good health. Sequenced: blood. The CDR3 has the sequence CASSLFLGSGGETQYF. The DNA sequence reads TGCGCCAGCAGCTTGTTTTTGGGTAGCGGGGGTGAGACCCAGTACTTC. Outside the CDR3, residues come from the reference TRBV5-1 and TRBJ2-5 proteins, so the full variable domain is: KAGVTQTPRYLIKTRGQQVTLSCSPISGHRSVSWYQQTPGQGLQFLFEYFSETQRNKGNFPGRFSGRQFSNSRSEMNVSTLELGDSALYLCASSLFLGSGGETQYFGPGTRLLVL.